Following are 14 T cell receptor beta chains from one sample sequenced in a study of T-cell memory formation after mild COVID-19 (dated by TCRdb to the early 2020s). Library method: 5' RACE. Sequencing relied on an Illumina NovaSeq 6000. Through fastp at Q25 and MiXCR, TCRdb rebuilt clones from the public reads, retaining in-frame beta chains. Entries that share a CDR3 protein sequence are merged under the most common genes and DNA. In all, the sample holds some 210,000 distinct CDR3 sequences, and roughly a tenth of those were seen once. 3% of the sample lies in the top ten. Source material: PBMCs or a T cell subset sorted from them (not recorded which). The receptors shown here come from a young man who had mild COVID-19 (a few samples of this study predate the infection). The sample titles of this study are shuffled in the database, so cell type and time point are left out; the donor was told from shared clones.

The DNA of the CDR3 is TGTGCCAGCACCCCGGGACAGAGTAGCTCCTATAATTCACCCCTCCACTTT. Residues: CASTPGQSSSYNSPLHF. The chain is built from TRBV7-9 and TRBJ1-6, with 7 positions matching TRBD1. Per germline, CDR1 SEHNR and CDR2 FQNEAQ (reference sequence). The trim removed 7 bases at V and 0 bases at J, leaving 9 bases unmatched. This CDR3 contains 17 residues. The complete variable domain, with remaining parts taken from reference TRBV7-9 and TRBJ1-6, reads DTGVSQNPRHKITKRGQNVTFRCDPISEHNRLYWYRQTLGQGPEFLTYFQNEAQLEKSRLLSDRFSAERPKGSFSTLEIQRTEQGDSAMYLCASTPGQSSSYNSPLHFGNGTRLTVT.

This clonotype was recorded many times. The V and J genes are TRBV10-3 and TRBJ2-7; possibly TRBD1 for D (6 bases). The V gene's germline CDR1 is ENHRY and CDR2 SYGVKD. This CDR3 has 12 amino acids. Trimming removed 9 bases at V and 0 bases at J, with 9 bases between. The CDR3 region is CAIGQSSYEQYF. CDR3 bases: TGTGCCATAGGACAGAGCTCCTACGAGCAGTACTTC.

This rearrangement joins TRBV7-7 to TRBJ2-5; TRBD1 aligns across 12 bases. The CDR3 spans 15 residues. Germline assignment: CDR1 SSHAT and CDR2 FNYEAQ (reference sequence). V dropped 4 bases and J dropped 5; count of bases not matched to a gene: 5. The CDR3 DNA is TGTGCCAGCAGCTGGGGGACAGGGGGCAAGGAGACCCAGTACTTC. It codes for CASSWGTGGKETQYF. The full variable domain, in which reference TRBV7-7 and TRBJ2-5 provide the parts outside the CDR3, is GAGVSQSPRYKVTKRGQDVTLRCDPISSHATLYWYQQALGQGPEFLTYFNYEAQPDKSGLPSDRFSAERPEGSISTLTIQRTEQRDSAMYRCASSWGTGGKETQYFGPGTRLLVL.

This clonotype was seen a handful of times. V gene TRBV6-1 combines with J gene TRBJ2-7, with 8 nucleotides matching TRBD2. The CDR3 totals 14 residues. Trimming took 4 bases from V and 6 from J; bases not matched to a gene: 8. The germline CDR1 and CDR2 sequences are MNHNS and SASEGT. The CDR3 protein is CASSASPGGGEQYV. The DNA for the CDR3 is TGTGCCAGCAGTGCCTCCCCGGGGGGGGGCGAGCAGTACGTC.

CDR3 protein: CASSQDRNRGGELFF. The CDR3 DNA is TGCGCCAGCAGCCAAGATCGGAACAGGGGGGGGGAGCTGTTTTTT. The chain is built from TRBV4-3 and TRBJ2-2; 8 bases are shared with TRBD1. The CDR3 covers 15 residues. Unmatched junction bases numbered 5, after V lost 0 bases and J lost 8 bases. CDR1 and CDR2 from the germline V gene are LGHNA and YSLEER.

This clonotype was found many times. V gene TRBV7-9 combines with J gene TRBJ2-5; weak D call: TRBD2 (6 bases). V lost 4 bases to trimming and J lost 4 bases, with 16 bases between them. The CDR3 sequence is 15 residues long. From germline, CDR1 is SEHNR and CDR2 FQNEAQ (reference sequence). DNA for the CDR3: TGTGCCAGCAGCTGGATAGTAGGGCGGGGAGAGACCCAGTACTTC. It translates to CASSWIVGRGETQYF.

The J gene is TRBJ1-4, the V gene TRBV19; the D is unclear. Trimming stripped 3 bases from V and 3 bases from J, with 5 bases between. The length of the CDR3 is 13 residues. The germline CDR1 and CDR2 sequences are LNHDA and SQIVND (reference sequence). The CDR3 spells CASSMRANEKLFF. The CDR3 bases are TGTGCCAGTAGTATGCGGGCTAATGAAAAACTGTTTTTT.

This clonotype turned up a few times. J is TRBJ1-6 and V is TRBV7-2; TRBD1 matches 7 bases. Germline loops: CDR1 SGHTA, CDR2 FQGNSA. The CDR3 has 14 residues. V dropped 8 bases and J dropped 7; count of bases not matched to a gene: 8. CDR3 DNA: TGTGCCAGCGGACTGCAGGGGGAAAATTCACCCCTCCACTTT. It specifies CASGLQGENSPLHF. Using reference TRBV7-2 and TRBJ1-6 for the parts outside the CDR3, the full variable domain is GAGVSQSPSNKVTEKGKDVELRCDPISGHTALYWYRQSLGQGLEFLIYFQGNSAPDKSGLPSDRFSAERTGGSVSTLTIQRTQQEDSAVYLCASGLQGENSPLHFGNGTRLTVT.

The chain couples TRBV5-1 to TRBJ1-5; no firm D call. V gave up 0 bases and J gave up 4 bases, with 8 bases separating them. CDR1 is SGHRS and CDR2 is YFSETQ in the germline V gene. The CDR3 sequence is 14 residues long. This CDR3 is CASSLDNSNQPQHF. In DNA, the CDR3 is TGCGCCAGCAGCTTGGACAATTCTAATCAGCCCCAGCATTTT.

This clonotype was found a few times. V is TRBV12-3 or TRBV12-4 and J is TRBJ2-2, with 7 positions matching TRBD2. With 3 bases clipped from V and 5 bases from J, the junction kept 6 bases outside the gene matches. The CDR3 runs 15 residues. CDR3 in amino acids: CASSLGLLATGELFF. Written as DNA, the CDR3 is TGTGCCAGCAGTTTGGGCTTACTAGCGACCGGGGAGCTGTTTTTT.

This clonotype showed up just a few times. The chain is built from TRBV7-2 and TRBJ2-2, with TRBD1 identical over 10 bases. V was pared by 5 bases and J by 2 bases, with 11 bases of the junction left unmatched. Germline V lookup: CDR1 SGHTA, CDR2 FQGNSA. The CDR3 covers 18 residues. The CDR3 loop reads CASSAVTGTGVNTGELFF. The CDR3 region has the DNA TGTGCCAGCAGCGCCGTTACCGGGACAGGGGTTAACACCGGGGAGCTGTTTTTT.

The V gene is TRBV4-3, the J gene TRBJ1-6, with D maybe TRBD1 (5 bases). The germline V and J ends were trimmed by 0 bases and 9 bases, with 18 bases remaining between them. Germline V gene lookup returns CDR1 LGHNA and CDR2 YSLEER. The CDR3 has 17 residues. The CDR3 bases are TGCGCCAGCAGCCAAGAAGGGGCTGCTAAAAACCCTTCACCCCTCCACTTT. Its protein is CASSQEGAAKNPSPLHF.

The chain links TRBV5-1 to TRBJ1-2, with 7 nucleotides matching TRBD1. The CDR3 extends over 16 amino acids. The ends lost 4 bases at V and 1 base at J; junction bases unmatched: 10. Germline CDR1 SGHRS, CDR2 YFSETQ. CDR3 loop: CASSPGDSAFNYGYTF. The CDR3 DNA sequence: TGCGCCAGCAGCCCGGGGGACAGCGCTTTTAACTATGGCTACACCTTC.

This clonotype was counted a few times. The rearrangement joins TRBV10-1 to TRBJ2-1; 10 bases match TRBD2. Germline V lookup: CDR1 WNHNN, CDR2 SYGVQD (reference sequence). The CDR3 runs to 14 residues. V shed 3 bases, J shed 6 bases, and the junction held 2 bases outside the gene matches. In DNA form, the CDR3 reads TGCGCCAGCAGTGAAAGCGGGGGGGCCAATGAGCAGTTCTTC. Its translation is CASSESGGANEQFF.